The 25 T cell receptor beta chains below all came from one sample that was sequenced in a study of T cell repertoires in cytomegalovirus infection. For these receptors, no antigen is known. MiXCR was run by TCRdb on the reads, yielding one entry per CDR3 protein. The data show hundreds of thousands of distinct CDR3 sequences, around 32% seen once. The specimen was cultured PBMCs, collected from culture after CMV antigen stimulation. The receptor source for this set is a human donor in good health (CMV status not recorded). Some clones in this sample may be carry-over from other donors' samples.

This clonotype was seen repeatedly, ten times or more. For the CDR3, the DNA is TGTGCCAGCAGCCCCCAGGACAGGGAGCCCCAGCATTTT. Encoded protein: CASSPQDREPQHF. The chain carries TRBV7-2 and TRBJ1-5, with 8 positions matching TRBD1. CDR3 length: 13 residues. V was pared by 5 bases and J by 8 bases, with 5 bases of the junction left unmatched. Germline V gene data show CDR1 as SGHTA and CDR2 as FQGNSA.

This clonotype was picked up many times. This chain connects TRBV7-8 to TRBJ2-7; D uncertain. The ends were cut back, 3 bases at V and 3 bases at J, with 9 bases in the middle. The CDR3 contains 13 residues. CDR1 is SGHVS and CDR2 is FQNEAQ in the germline V gene. This CDR3 reads CASSFASDYEQYF. The CDR3 DNA reads as TGTGCCAGCAGCTTCGCCTCCGACTACGAGCAGTACTTC.

The chain has TRBV7-4 and TRBJ2-2; TRBD2 might be the D (5 bases). V was cut by 3 bases and J by 7 bases, with 12 bases left in between. Germline assignment: CDR1 SGHVT and CDR2 SQSDAQ. The CDR3 covers 14 residues. The CDR3 loop reads CASSFGPRGGELFF. The CDR3 DNA reads as TGTGCCAGCAGCTTCGGACCACGGGGCGGGGAGCTGTTTTTT.

The chain has TRBV5-4 and TRBJ2-7, with TRBD1 identical over 7 bases. V was pared by 4 bases and J by 4 bases, with 8 bases of the junction left unmatched. This CDR3 has 14 residues. The germline V gene encodes CDR1 SGHNT and CDR2 YYREEE (reference sequence). CDR3 sequence: CASSPKGGAYEQYF. As DNA, the CDR3 is TGTGCCAGCAGCCCTAAAGGGGGCGCGTACGAGCAGTACTTC.

This chain joins TRBV10-2 and TRBJ2-1, with D uncertain. Trimming shortened V by 7 bases and J by 4 bases, and 11 bases separated the two germline ends. CDR1 WSHSY and CDR2 SAAADI come from the germline V gene. The CDR3 consists of 13 residues. Here the CDR3 reads CASTAGAYNEQFF. CDR3 DNA sequence: TGCGCCAGCACCGCCGGCGCTTACAATGAGCAGTTCTTC.

The chain links TRBV6-2 or TRBV6-3 to TRBJ2-7; 7 nucleotides line up with TRBD2. V lost 6 bases, J lost 2 bases, and 7 bases stayed unmatched. The CDR3 length is 14 residues. The V gene's germline CDR1 is MNHEY and CDR2 SVGEGT. This CDR3 is CASSPGRVPYEQYF. The CDR3 coding sequence is TGTGCCAGCAGCCCAGGGAGGGTTCCCTACGAGCAGTACTTC.

V is TRBV12-3 or TRBV12-4 and J is TRBJ2-5; D may be TRBD1 (6 bases). V lost 3 bases and J 3 bases, leaving 11 bases between the germline ends. The CDR3 consists of 14 residues. The CDR3 DNA reads TGTGCCAGCAGTTTTGGCAGGGGCAAAGAGACCCAGTACTTC. It specifies CASSFGRGKETQYF.

The chain is built from TRBV10-3 and TRBJ2-7, with 9 bases fitting TRBD1. Germline loops: CDR1 ENHRY, CDR2 SYGVKD. The V and J ends lost 10 bases and 4 bases, in that order; junction bases with no gene match: 14. This CDR3 has 15 residues. The CDR3, as DNA: TGTGCCACCCTCCCCTCGGGACAGGGTTTTTACGAGCAGTACTTC. Protein sequence: CATLPSGQGFYEQYF.

V gene TRBV7-2 combines with J gene TRBJ2-5; 10 nucleotides agree with TRBD2. Germline CDR1 reads SGHTA; CDR2 reads FQGNSA. V lost 1 base and J lost 7; bases outside the gene matches: 3. The CDR3 spans 14 residues. CDR3 sequence (DNA): TGTGCCAGCAGCTTAGGCGGGACTAGCGCGACCCAGTACTTC. Protein product: CASSLGGTSATQYF.

This clonotype has only a few counts. The chain is built from TRBV7-2 and TRBJ2-3; TRBD1 or TRBD2 may be the D gene (5 bases each). The germline V and J ends were trimmed by 5 bases and 7 bases, with 16 bases remaining between them. The CDR3 has 14 residues. CDR1 is SGHTA, CDR2 FQGNSA, per germline. CDR3 sequence reads: CASSPGTSGNTQYF. CDR3 DNA sequence: TGTGCCAGCAGCCCCGGGACCTCCGGGAATACGCAGTATTTT.

On this clonotype itself: The junction shows a germline mismatch at one end, possibly a read error. The V call is TRBV2, the J call TRBJ1-5, with D perhaps TRBD1 (5 bases). The CDR3 sequence is 12 residues long. Germline V gene lookup returns CDR1 SNHLY and CDR2 FYNNEI. The CDR3 sequence is CASSRVPQPRHF. The DNA of the CDR3 is TGTGCCAGCAGCAGGGTCCCTCAGCCCCGGCATTTT.

Ten or more counts support this clonotype. The J gene is TRBJ2-3, the V gene TRBV4-1; D is undetermined. Trimming left V 0 bases short and J 3 bases short, with 10 bases between. The CDR3 consists of 15 residues. Germline V gene sequence: CDR1 MGHRA, CDR2 YSYEKL. The CDR3 DNA reads TGCGCCAGCAGCCAAGATCTAAGTACAACAGATACGCAGTATTTT. It yields the protein CASSQDLSTTDTQYF.

This chain joins TRBV20-1 and TRBJ1-6, with D perhaps matching TRBD1 (5 bases). CDR3 length: 18 amino acids. The V end lost 5 bases, the J end lost 2 bases, and 22 bases lay between the germline ends. Looked up from germline, CDR1 is DFQATT and CDR2 is SNEGSKA (reference sequence). For the CDR3, the DNA is TGCAGTGCTCTTTGGGACCTTAGTCCAGGGACCTATAATTCACCCCTCCACTTT. Amino acids: CSALWDLSPGTYNSPLHF.

The rearrangement uses TRBV6-6 and TRBJ1-1, with D maybe TRBD1 (6 bases). V lost 5 bases, J lost 4 bases, and 23 bases lay in between. Germline CDR1 and CDR2: MNHNY and SVGAGI (reference sequence). The CDR3 sequence is 17 residues long. The CDR3 protein is CASSVNRERRVGTEAFF. Written as DNA, the CDR3 is TGTGCCAGCAGTGTGAACAGGGAACGTAGGGTGGGCACTGAAGCTTTCTTT.

The chain has TRBV19 and TRBJ1-2; D unresolved. Germline V gene lookup returns CDR1 LNHDA and CDR2 SQIVND (reference sequence). V was pared by 2 bases and J by 1 base, with 8 bases between. This CDR3 comprises 14 residues. The CDR3 nucleotides are TGTGCCAGTAGTATACCTCGAATTAACTATGGCTACACCTTC. It codes for CASSIPRINYGYTF.

The chain combines TRBV28 with TRBJ1-2; TRBD1 is a possible D gene (6 bases). Germline-derived CDR1 and CDR2 are MDHEN and SYDVKM. V lost 4 bases, J lost 8 bases, and 14 bases lay in between. This CDR3 has 13 residues. CDR3 bases: TGTGCCAGCAGTTCCCGACAGGCGCCGGGCTACACCTTC. Encoded protein: CASSSRQAPGYTF.

This clonotype was counted a single time. The V gene is TRBV5-1, the J gene TRBJ2-7, with D possibly being TRBD2 (6 bases). V was clipped by 1 base and J by 5 bases, with 16 bases between them. Per germline, CDR1 SGHRS and CDR2 YFSETQ. The CDR3 is made up of 15 amino acids. The CDR3 region has the DNA TGCGCCAGCAGCTTGTCCGGGGGAGATACCCACGAGCAGTACTTC. This sequence encodes CASSLSGGDTHEQYF.

The CDR3 is CASRRGGGGSEYEQYF. CDR3 nucleotides: TGTGCCAGTCGCAGAGGGGGAGGGGGTAGTGAATACGAGCAGTACTTC. The V gene is TRBV12-3 or TRBV12-4, the J gene TRBJ2-7; D possibly corresponds to TRBD2 (7 bases). V shed 9 bases and J shed 4 bases, with 25 bases lying between them. This CDR3 has 16 residues.

There are a few counts of this clonotype. The rearrangement links TRBV6-2 or TRBV6-3 to TRBJ2-1, with 9 bases that match TRBD2. This CDR3 comprises 14 residues. Germline values: CDR1 MNHEY, CDR2 SVGEGT. V trimming: 7 bases; J trimming: 10 bases; junction bases outside the gene matches: 11. The CDR3 region is CASNQPGLAIEQFF. For the CDR3, the DNA is TGTGCCAGCAATCAGCCGGGACTAGCTATAGAGCAGTTCTTC.

V is TRBV29-1 and J is TRBJ1-1, with 7 positions matching TRBD1. The germline gives CDR1 SQVTM, CDR2 ANQGSEA. CDR3 length equals 14 residues. The V gene end was trimmed by 6 bases and the J gene end by 1 base; junction bases not matched to a gene: 8. The CDR3 coding sequence is TGCAGCGTGGGCCGACAGGGACCGAACACTGAAGCTTTCTTT. This gives the protein CSVGRQGPNTEAFF.

The chain joins TRBV15 to TRBJ1-1; D gene uncertain. CDR3 size: 12 residues. From germline, CDR1 is LNHNV and CDR2 YYDKDF (reference sequence). V was cut by 0 bases and J by 10 bases, with 9 bases left in between. The CDR3 sequence: CATSRDLKGAFF. Written as DNA, the CDR3 is TGTGCCACCAGCAGAGATCTGAAGGGAGCTTTCTTT.

This clonotype was observed a few times. The chain links TRBV5-4 to TRBJ2-1; D is perhaps TRBD2 (6 bases). This CDR3 spans 14 amino acids. V was shortened by 0 bases and J by 8 bases, with 12 bases between the two germline ends. Germline values: CDR1 SGHNT, CDR2 YYREEE (reference sequence). The CDR3 DNA reads as TGTGCCAGCAGCTTGGTATCAGGCGGGGATGAGCAGTTCTTC. It specifies CASSLVSGGDEQFF.

This clonotype was detected only a few times. The rearrangement joins TRBV5-4 to TRBJ2-1; 7 positions agree with TRBD2. The CDR3 is 15 residues long. J was trimmed by 5 bases and V by 4 bases; bases with no gene match: 9. Germline V gene lookup returns CDR1 SGHNT and CDR2 YYREEE (reference sequence). The CDR3 loop reads CASSPGGGPDNEQFF. In nucleotides, the CDR3 is TGTGCCAGCAGCCCGGGGGGAGGGCCCGACAATGAGCAGTTCTTC.

This clonotype turned up a few times. The gene calls are TRBV6-1 and TRBJ1-2; TRBD1 is a possible D gene (5 bases). Trimming removed 4 bases from V and 4 bases from J, with 13 bases in between. In germline, CDR1 is MNHNS, CDR2 SASEGT. This CDR3 comprises 14 residues. The CDR3 DNA reads as TGTGCCAGCAGTGTTAATTACAGGAGCTATGGCTACACCTTC. It is translated as CASSVNYRSYGYTF.

The chain employs TRBV28 and TRBJ1-1; no reliable D call. Trimming removed 11 bases from V and 5 bases from J, with 15 bases in between. Germline CDR1 and CDR2: MDHEN and SYDVKM. There are 12 residues in the CDR3. The CDR3 is CASGLGLTEAFF. The CDR3 nucleotides are TGTGCCTCCGGTCTCGGACTAACTGAAGCTTTCTTT.